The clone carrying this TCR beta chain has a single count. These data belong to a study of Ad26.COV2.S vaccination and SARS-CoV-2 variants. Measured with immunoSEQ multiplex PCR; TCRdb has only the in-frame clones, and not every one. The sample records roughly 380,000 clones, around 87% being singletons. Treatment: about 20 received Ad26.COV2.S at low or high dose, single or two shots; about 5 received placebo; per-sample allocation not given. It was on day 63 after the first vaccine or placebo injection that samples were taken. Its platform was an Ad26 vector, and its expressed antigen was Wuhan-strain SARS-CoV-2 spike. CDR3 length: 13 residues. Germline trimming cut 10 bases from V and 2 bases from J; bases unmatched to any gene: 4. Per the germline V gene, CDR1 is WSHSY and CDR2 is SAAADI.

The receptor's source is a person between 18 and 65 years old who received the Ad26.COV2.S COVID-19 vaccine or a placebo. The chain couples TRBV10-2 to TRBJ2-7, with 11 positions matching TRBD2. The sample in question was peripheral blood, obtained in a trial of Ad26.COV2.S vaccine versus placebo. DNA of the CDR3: TGCGCCACCTCTAGCGGGGGGCCCTACGAGCAGTACTTC. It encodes CATSSGGPYEQYF.